Listed below are T cell receptor beta chains from one sample, sequenced in a study of blood T cell repertoires in COVID-19. The assay was immunoSEQ multiplex PCR, and TCRdb's table has in-frame clones only and misses some. The table has 110,000 to 150,000 clones, roughly 88% seen once. Sequenced sample: PBMCs or T cells enriched from blood (not recorded which). The receptors stem from a man aged 50 to 60 who had recovered from COVID-19. Each CDR3 is given with its conserved first and last residue. The D gene is left open where the match is weak. The size field is filled for only some rows; it gives once, few, many or a size class.

V gene: TRBV2
clone size: NA
J gene: TRBJ1-1
D gene: TRBD1
CDR3 DNA: TGTGCCAGCAGTGATGAGGGGGCTGGCACTGAAGCTTTCTTT
CDR3 protein: CASSDEGAGTEAFF

V gene: TRBV10-3
clone size: NA
J gene: TRBJ1-5
D gene: TRBD1
CDR3 DNA: TGTGCCATCAGCGCAACCGGGACAGTTCCCAATCAGCCCCAGCATTTT
CDR3 protein: CAISATGTVPNQPQHF

V gene: TRBV6-2/TRBV6-3
clone size: NA
J gene: TRBJ2-5
D gene: NA
CDR3 DNA: TGTGCCAGCAGTTACTGGCAGCCCGGGGAGACCCAGTACTTC
CDR3 protein: CASSYWQPGETQYF

V gene: TRBV19
clone size: few
J gene: TRBJ2-1
D gene: TRBD2
CDR3 DNA: TGTGCCAGTAGTACTTCTAGCGGTGAGCAGTTCTTC
CDR3 protein: CASSTSSGEQFF

V gene: TRBV5-6
clone size: NA
J gene: TRBJ2-3
D gene: TRBD2
CDR3 DNA: TGTGCCAGCAGCTTGGGGGGGACTAACCCCCCAGATACGCAGTATTTT
CDR3 protein: CASSLGGTNPPDTQYF

V gene: TRBV19
clone size: few
J gene: TRBJ2-2
D gene: NA
CDR3 DNA: TGTGCCAGTAGTGCCCGCGTCACCGGGGAGCTGTTTTTT
CDR3 protein: CASSARVTGELFF

V gene: TRBV5-1
clone size: NA
J gene: TRBJ2-7
D gene: TRBD1
CDR3 DNA: TGCGCCAGCAGCTACCGGGACAGATACGAGCAGTACTTC
CDR3 protein: CASSYRDRYEQYF

V gene: TRBV6-5
clone size: few
J gene: TRBJ1-4
D gene: TRBD1
CDR3 DNA: TGTGCCAGCAGTCCGGACAGGGCCGAACTGTTTTTT
CDR3 protein: CASSPDRAELFF

V gene: TRBV5-1
clone size: NA
J gene: TRBJ1-5
D gene: NA
CDR3 DNA: TGCGCCAGCAGCTTGGGTGGGGGCAGCCAGCCCCAGCATTTT
CDR3 protein: CASSLGGGSQPQHF

V gene: TRBV5-4
clone size: NA
J gene: TRBJ2-7
D gene: TRBD1
CDR3 DNA: TGTGCCACGAGGACAGGGCCCAACTACGAGCAGTACTTC
CDR3 protein: CATRTGPNYEQYF

V gene: TRBV7-3
clone size: NA
J gene: TRBJ2-4
D gene: NA
CDR3 DNA: TGTGCCAGCAGCGCACGCCGGGATCAGTACTTC
CDR3 protein: CASSARRDQYF

V gene: TRBV9
clone size: NA
J gene: TRBJ1-3
D gene: NA
CDR3 DNA: TGTGCCAGCAGCGTAGCGGTCGCCTCTGGAAACACCATATATTTT
CDR3 protein: CASSVAVASGNTIYF

V gene: TRBV19
clone size: few
J gene: TRBJ2-5
D gene: TRBD2
CDR3 DNA: TGTGCCAGTAGTATCCTAATTTGGGGAGGGCGAGAGACCCAGTACTTC
CDR3 protein: CASSILIWGGRETQYF

V gene: TRBV7-3
clone size: NA
J gene: TRBJ2-1
D gene: TRBD2
CDR3 DNA: TGTGCCAGCAGCCTGATAGCGGGGGTTGGATACAATGAGCAGTTCTTC
CDR3 protein: CASSLIAGVGYNEQFF

V gene: TRBV5-1
clone size: NA
J gene: TRBJ1-3
D gene: TRBD1
CDR3 DNA: TGCGCCAGCAGCTGGGGTACAGGGGGCTCAGTAGACACCATATATTTT
CDR3 protein: CASSWGTGGSVDTIYF

V gene: TRBV4-1
clone size: NA
J gene: TRBJ1-2
D gene: TRBD1
CDR3 DNA: TGCGCCAGCAGCCAGACAGGGGCCCTTAACTATGGCTACACCTTC
CDR3 protein: CASSQTGALNYGYTF

V gene: TRBV6-1
clone size: NA
J gene: TRBJ2-1
D gene: NA
CDR3 DNA: TGTGCCAGCAGTGAATATATTGGGGGGGGCTCTTTAAATGAGCAGTTCTTC
CDR3 protein: CASSEYIGGGSLNEQFF

V gene: TRBV29-1
clone size: NA
J gene: TRBJ1-2
D gene: TRBD1
CDR3 DNA: TGCAGCGCCGCGCGACAGGGGGCGATCTATGGCTACACCTTC
CDR3 protein: CSAARQGAIYGYTF

V gene: TRBV19
clone size: few
J gene: TRBJ2-1
D gene: TRBD1
CDR3 DNA: TGTGCCAGTAGTATAGGGGGACAGGGGGCGAATGAGCAGTTCTTC
CDR3 protein: CASSIGGQGANEQFF

V gene: TRBV27
clone size: few
J gene: TRBJ1-5
D gene: NA
CDR3 DNA: TGTGCCAGCAGGAAAGGGGGAATCAATCAGCCCCAGCATTTT
CDR3 protein: CASRKGGINQPQHF

V gene: TRBV4-1
clone size: NA
J gene: TRBJ2-2
D gene: TRBD1
CDR3 DNA: TGCGCCAGCAGCCATCTCTCCAGGGGGTCCGGGGAGCTGTTTTTT
CDR3 protein: CASSHLSRGSGELFF

V gene: TRBV5-1
clone size: few
J gene: TRBJ1-4
D gene: TRBD1
CDR3 DNA: TGCGCCAGCAGCCGGGACAGTAGTAATGAAAAACTGTTTTTT
CDR3 protein: CASSRDSSNEKLFF

V gene: TRBV5-1
clone size: NA
J gene: TRBJ2-5
D gene: TRBD2
CDR3 DNA: TGCGCCAGCAGCTTGGTAGCGGGCGTCCAAGAGACCCAGTACTTC
CDR3 protein: CASSLVAGVQETQYF

V gene: TRBV7-9
clone size: few
J gene: TRBJ1-5
D gene: NA
CDR3 DNA: TGTGCCAGCAGCTTAGGGTCGGGGACTAGAGATCAGCCCCAGCATTTT
CDR3 protein: CASSLGSGTRDQPQHF

V gene: TRBV24-1
clone size: NA
J gene: TRBJ1-2
D gene: TRBD1
CDR3 DNA: TGTGCCACCAGTGATTGGACAGGAAACTATGGCTACACCTTC
CDR3 protein: CATSDWTGNYGYTF

V gene: TRBV6-5
clone size: NA
J gene: TRBJ2-7
D gene: TRBD2
CDR3 DNA: TGTGCCAGCAGTCCTTTAGCGGGAGGGCCAGATGAGCAGTACTTC
CDR3 protein: CASSPLAGGPDEQYF

V gene: TRBV7-2
clone size: NA
J gene: TRBJ2-2
D gene: NA
CDR3 DNA: TGTGCCAGCAGCCCACGGGGCAGGGGCGCGCTTGGGAACACCGGGGAGCTGTTTTTT
CDR3 protein: CASSPRGRGALGNTGELFF

V gene: TRBV28
clone size: NA
J gene: TRBJ2-2
D gene: TRBD2
CDR3 DNA: TGTGCCAGCAAAAATGGGGGAGGGGCGAACACCGGGGAGCTGTTTTTT
CDR3 protein: CASKNGGGANTGELFF

V gene: TRBV7-8
clone size: NA
J gene: TRBJ1-1
D gene: NA
CDR3 DNA: TGTGCCAGCAGCCCAAACGGGATGGGCACTGAAGCTTTCTTT
CDR3 protein: CASSPNGMGTEAFF

V gene: TRBV7-9
clone size: once
J gene: TRBJ1-3
D gene: TRBD1
CDR3 DNA: TGTGCCAGCAGCTTAGGGCAGGGGGCGCGCGGAAACACCATATATTTT
CDR3 protein: CASSLGQGARGNTIYF

V gene: TRBV10-3
clone size: NA
J gene: TRBJ1-5
D gene: NA
CDR3 DNA: TGTGCCATCAGTGAGTCGCAAGCCGTCAATCAGCCCCAGCATTTT
CDR3 protein: CAISESQAVNQPQHF

V gene: TRBV5-4
clone size: NA
J gene: TRBJ2-5
D gene: TRBD2
CDR3 DNA: TGTGCCAGCAGCCTGGGGCGGCGGGGGGAGGAGACCCAGTACTTC
CDR3 protein: CASSLGRRGEETQYF